This TCR beta chain was sequenced in a study of naive and memory T cell subsets. Both TRBC1 and TRBC2 were covered by a beta constant-region primer of two equimolar oligonucleotides. Ligated cDNA was amplified by four rounds of PCR with nested alpha and beta constant-region primers and SP2. TCRdb analysed the UMI-ligation and nested PCR reads with MiXCR anew, one entry per CDR3 protein. The sample includes roughly 80,000 distinct CDR3 sequences, about 9.9% of them seen just once. This CDR3 contains 18 residues. With V trimmed by 5 bases and J by 0 bases, 9 bases remained unmatched. The chain employs TRBV12-3 or TRBV12-4 and TRBJ2-6; 8 positions agree with TRBD2. This receptor was taken from a human donor in good health. Material for sequencing was naive CD8+ T cells from blood. CDR3: CASSRRGGEASGANVLTF. CDR3 DNA: TGTGCCAGCAGTCGACGGGGGGGGGAGGCCTCTGGGGCCAACGTCCTGACTTTC.